The 22 T cell receptor beta chains listed next were all sequenced from one sample in a study of OX40 agonist ivuxolimab in advanced cancers. Here immunoSEQ multiplex PCR was the method, and the copy in TCRdb shows in-frame clones only, minus some. This table has approximately 79,000 clones, 80% to 95% appearing once. The material sequenced was CD4+ or CD8+ T cells sorted from blood, taken in a trial of the OX40 agonist ivuxolimab. These receptors all stem from an adult with an advanced solid tumor such as melanoma, head and neck, liver or kidney cancer.

The DNA for the CDR3 is TGTGCCAGCAGCTTACTGTCCAGGGACGATGGCTACACCTTC. It codes for CASSLLSRDDGYTF. This chain uses TRBV7-9 with TRBJ1-2; TRBD1 is a possible D gene (5 bases). Germline V lookup: CDR1 SEHNR, CDR2 FQNEAQ (reference sequence). CDR3 length: 14 amino acids. V lost 2 bases, J lost 6 bases, and 13 bases lay in between.

The rearrangement joins TRBV2 to TRBJ2-1; tentative D call: TRBD2 (6 bases). CDR1 is SNHLY and CDR2 is FYNNEI in the germline V gene. CDR3 length equals 13 residues. The DNA for the CDR3 is TGTGCTACCTCACCGGGGGCCTACAATGAGCAGTTCTTC. This codes for CATSPGAYNEQFF.

The chain recombines TRBV7-2 with TRBJ1-2, with TRBD1 as a possible D gene (5 bases). V lost 3 bases to trimming and J lost 10 bases, with 18 bases between them. The germline CDR1 and CDR2 sequences are SGHTA and FQGNSA. The CDR3 is made up of 14 amino acids. CDR3 nucleotide sequence: TGTGCCAGCAGCTTGGGACGCTCCACCTTTCCCTACACCTTC. This gives the protein CASSLGRSTFPYTF.

This chain connects TRBV19 to TRBJ2-7; D perhaps matches TRBD2 (5 bases). CDR1 is LNHDA, CDR2 SQIVND, per germline (reference sequence). V was cut by 3 bases and J by 2 bases, with 14 bases left in between. This CDR3 is built from 15 residues. The CDR3 loop reads CASSIRASSPYEQYF. In DNA form, the CDR3 reads TGTGCCAGTAGTATCCGGGCTAGCTCACCCTACGAGCAGTACTTC. Drawing the rest from reference TRBV19 and TRBJ2-7, the complete variable domain is DGGITQSPKYLFRKEGQNVTLSCEQNLNHDAMYWYRQDPGQGLRLIYYSQIVNDFQKGDIAEGYSVSREKKESFPLTVTSAQKNPTAFYLCASSIRASSPYEQYFGPGTRLTVT.

This rearrangement joins TRBV10-2 to TRBJ2-4; TRBD1 is a possible D gene (5 bases). The CDR3 has 16 amino acids. V was pared by 4 bases and J by 2 bases, with 15 bases between. Germline V CDR1 and CDR2: WSHSY, SAAADI. The CDR3 protein is CASSVAGWGTKNIQYF. The CDR3 DNA follows: TGCGCCAGCAGTGTTGCAGGGTGGGGAACCAAAAACATTCAGTACTTC.

The V gene is TRBV7-2, the J gene TRBJ2-7; no definite D call. CDR1 is SGHTA, CDR2 FQGNSA, per germline. Deletions cut 3 bases from V and 6 bases from J, with 9 bases between. This CDR3 contains 12 residues. The CDR3 loop reads CASSFRWSEQYF. Here the CDR3 DNA reads TGTGCCAGCAGCTTTAGATGGTCCGAGCAGTACTTC.

The chain joins TRBV11-2 to TRBJ2-1, with TRBD2 matching 9 bases. V lost 1 base to trimming and J lost 4 bases; unmatched junction nucleotides: 5. Germline V gene sequence: CDR1 SGHAT, CDR2 FQNNGV. CDR3 length equals 16 residues. CDR3 sequence: CASSLVAGGVYNEQFF. In DNA, the CDR3 is TGTGCCAGCAGCTTAGTGGCGGGGGGGGTATACAATGAGCAGTTCTTC.

The chain combines TRBV6-1 with TRBJ1-1; the match to TRBD1 covers 8 bases. The CDR3 loop spans 12 amino acids. Trimming cost V 7 bases and J 6 bases; bases outside gene matches: 4. Germline CDR1 reads MNHNS; CDR2 reads SASEGT. For the CDR3, the DNA is TGTGCCAGCACCTTGACAGGGGCTGAAGCTTTCTTT. It yields the protein CASTLTGAEAFF.

V usage is TRBV9 and J usage is TRBJ1-5; 7 nucleotides agree with TRBD1. The trim removed 2 bases at V and 0 bases at J, leaving 2 bases unmatched. Germline values: CDR1 SGDLS, CDR2 YYNGEE. This CDR3 comprises 15 residues. DNA for the CDR3: TGTGCCAGCAGCGTTACAGGGGTTAGCAATCAGCCCCAGCATTTT. Encoded protein: CASSVTGVSNQPQHF.

V and J are TRBV10-2 and TRBJ2-3, with 8 bases matching TRBD2. The CDR3 loop spans 14 amino acids. Germline V gene sequence: CDR1 WSHSY, CDR2 SAAADI. The V and J ends lost 5 bases and 6 bases, in that order; junction bases with no gene match: 7. The CDR3 DNA is TGCGCCAGCAGTCCGGGACTAGAAGCGGATACGCAGTATTTT. Its translation is CASSPGLEADTQYF.

This rearrangement joins TRBV27 to TRBJ2-7, with D unclear. Trimming removed 3 bases from V and 3 bases from J, with 12 bases in between. Germline lookup yields CDR1 MNHEY and CDR2 SMNVEV (reference sequence). The CDR3 is 14 residues long. CDR3 loop: CASSLRQAHYEQYF. The CDR3 DNA follows: TGTGCCAGCAGTTTGAGGCAGGCCCACTACGAGCAGTACTTC.

This clone was counted once. The chain uses TRBV4-1 and TRBJ2-5; 7 bases line up with TRBD2. The J call may be wrong; the DNA end is better matched by TRBJ2-7. The CDR3 loop spans 15 amino acids. Germline CDR1 MGHRA, CDR2 YSYEKL. CDR3 nucleotides: TGCGCCAGCAGCCAAGGCCCGGGGGGAATCTACGAGCAGTACTTC. Its translation: CASSQGPGGIYEQYF.

The rearrangement links TRBV10-3 to TRBJ1-1; 7 bases line up with TRBD1. The germline V gene has CDR1 ENHRY and CDR2 SYGVKD. J was trimmed by 3 bases and V by 4 bases; bases with no gene match: 5. CDR3 length: 14 amino acids. The CDR3 sequence: CAISGTGADTEAFF. The CDR3 bases are TGTGCCATCAGTGGAACAGGGGCCGACACTGAAGCTTTCTTT.

The chain couples TRBV10-3 to TRBJ1-4; a weak D match, TRBD1 (5 bases). CDR1 and CDR2 (germline): ENHRY, SYGVKD. The CDR3 contains 13 residues. The ends were cut back, 3 bases at V and 6 bases at J, with 8 bases in the middle. The CDR3 DNA reads TGTGCCATCAGTGACAGGGTGTATGAAAAACTGTTTTTT. Its translation is CAISDRVYEKLFF.

This rearrangement joins TRBV6-4 to TRBJ2-3, with TRBD2 identical over 9 bases. CDR1 and CDR2 from the germline V gene are MRHNA and SNTAGT. Losses at the gene ends were 2 bases for V and 2 bases for J; bases not matched to a gene: 2. The CDR3 length is 15 residues. The CDR3 DNA reads as TGTGCCAGCAGTGACGCGGGGGGGGCCACAGATACGCAGTATTTT. Translated: CASSDAGGATDTQYF.

The table lists this clone with a count of one. The gene calls are TRBV7-9 and TRBJ2-3; weak D call: TRBD1 (5 bases). The CDR3 covers 19 residues. Per the germline V gene, CDR1 is SEHNR and CDR2 is FQNEAQ (reference sequence). V was clipped by 1 base and J by 4 bases, with 24 bases between them. The CDR3 here is CASSLEWVVAGQNADTQYF. The CDR3 bases are TGTGCCAGCAGCTTAGAGTGGGTAGTTGCAGGGCAAAATGCAGATACGCAGTATTTT.

The CDR3 spells CAIRGTGGNSDTQYF. The CDR3, as DNA: TGTGCCATCAGGGGGACAGGGGGTAACTCAGATACGCAGTATTTT. This chain uses TRBV10-3 with TRBJ2-3, with TRBD1 matching 11 bases. The CDR3 is made up of 15 amino acids. CDR1 and CDR2 (germline): ENHRY, SYGVKD. V was pared by 6 bases and J by 4 bases, with 6 bases of the junction left unmatched.

J is TRBJ2-1 and V is TRBV27; 7 bases are a match to TRBD1. The V and J ends lost 2 bases and 5 bases, in that order; junction bases with no gene match: 6. Germline CDR1 reads MNHEY; CDR2 reads SMNVEV (reference sequence). The CDR3 totals 15 residues. Here the CDR3 reads CASSLHSGGNNEQFF. The CDR3 region has the DNA TGTGCCAGCAGTTTACACTCAGGGGGAAACAATGAGCAGTTCTTC.

The V call is TRBV9, the J call TRBJ1-1; no definite D call. CDR1 SGDLS and CDR2 YYNGEE come from the germline V gene. CDR3 length: 13 residues. Between the trimmed V and J ends, which lost 0 bases and 4 bases, there was a span of 7 bases. For the CDR3, the DNA is TGTGCCAGCAGCGTAGGAGGGTCCACTGAAGCTTTCTTT. The encoded protein is CASSVGGSTEAFF.

The CDR3, as DNA: TGTGCCAGCAGTTTATCGTCAGTCTCTGGAAACACCATATATTTT. Amino acid sequence: CASSLSSVSGNTIYF. The chain joins TRBV27 to TRBJ1-3; D gene uncertain. The CDR3 is made up of 15 amino acids. V lost 0 bases to trimming and J lost 0 bases, with 6 bases between them. The germline V gene encodes CDR1 MNHEY and CDR2 SMNVEV (reference sequence).

This chain connects TRBV5-6 to TRBJ2-7; 9 bases are shared with TRBD1. The CDR3 runs to 15 residues. CDR1 is SGHDT, CDR2 YYEEEE, per germline. The V gene end was trimmed by 4 bases and the J gene end by 2 bases; junction bases not matched to a gene: 7. The CDR3 nucleotides read TGTGCCAGCAGCCTGGGACAGGGAAGCCCCTACGAGCAGTACTTC. This codes for CASSLGQGSPYEQYF.

The chain recombines TRBV6-5 with TRBJ2-3; 8 bases are shared with TRBD2. CDR1 and CDR2 from the germline V gene are MNHEY and SVGAGI. V trimming: 0 bases; J trimming: 2 bases; junction bases outside the gene matches: 4. This CDR3 is built from 16 residues. The CDR3 nucleotides read TGTGCCAGCAGTTACTCTGGCGGGGGGCTCACAGATACGCAGTATTTT. This translates into CASSYSGGGLTDTQYF.